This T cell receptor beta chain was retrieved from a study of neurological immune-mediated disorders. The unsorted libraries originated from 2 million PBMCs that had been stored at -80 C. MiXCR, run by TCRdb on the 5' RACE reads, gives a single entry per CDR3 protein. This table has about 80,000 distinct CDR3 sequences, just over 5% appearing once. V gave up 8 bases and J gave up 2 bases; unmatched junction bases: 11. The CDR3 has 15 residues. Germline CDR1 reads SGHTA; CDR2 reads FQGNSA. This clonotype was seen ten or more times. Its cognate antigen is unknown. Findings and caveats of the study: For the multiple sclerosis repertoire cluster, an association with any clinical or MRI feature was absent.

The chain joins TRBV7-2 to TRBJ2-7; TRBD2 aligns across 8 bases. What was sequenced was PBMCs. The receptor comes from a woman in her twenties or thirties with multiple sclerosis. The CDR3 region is CASSPGGSIAYEQYF. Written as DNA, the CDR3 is TGTGCCAGCTCCCCGGGAGGGAGTATAGCCTACGAGCAGTACTTC.